The rows below give T cell receptor beta chains drawn from one sample of a study of T cell responses to AZD1222 COVID-19 vaccine. This table comes from immunoSEQ multiplex PCR, and its TCRdb copy is limited to in-frame clones, with some not included. Counted here are around 180,000 clones, 85% to 90% occurring once; the ten biggest clones make up 6.1%. Sequenced here: peripheral blood, sampled on day 0 of AZD1222 vaccination. The receptor source for this set is an adult in good health. Each CDR3 is given with its conserved first and last residue. The order of the fields is D gene, V gene, J gene, clone size, CDR3 protein, CDR3 DNA. D genes are given only for firm matches. A row's size may be missing; if present it is once, few, many or a size class.

D gene: TRBD1; V gene: TRBV20-1; J gene: TRBJ2-7; clone size: -; CDR3 protein: CSATGQREQYF; CDR3 DNA: TGCAGTGCTACGGGACAGCGCGAGCAGTACTTC
D gene: -; V gene: TRBV2; J gene: TRBJ2-5; clone size: once; CDR3 protein: CASSAHSYQETQYF; CDR3 DNA: TGTGCCAGCAGTGCCCACTCGTACCAAGAGACCCAGTACTTC
D gene: -; V gene: TRBV7-2; J gene: TRBJ1-5; clone size: -; CDR3 protein: CASSSNGGGPQHF; CDR3 DNA: TGTGCCAGCAGCTCCAACGGAGGGGGGCCCCAGCATTTT
D gene: -; V gene: TRBV6-5; J gene: TRBJ2-7; clone size: -; CDR3 protein: CASSYGQPYEQYF; CDR3 DNA: TGTGCCAGCAGTTACGGTCAGCCTTACGAGCAGTACTTC
D gene: -; V gene: TRBV28; J gene: TRBJ1-5; clone size: -; CDR3 protein: CASSSRLPRGNQPQHF; CDR3 DNA: TGTGCCAGCAGTTCACGACTCCCGAGGGGCAATCAGCCCCAGCATTTT
D gene: -; V gene: TRBV19; J gene: TRBJ2-6; clone size: -; CDR3 protein: CASSISRSGANVLTF; CDR3 DNA: TGTGCCAGTAGTATATCCCGTTCTGGGGCCAACGTCCTGACTTTC
D gene: -; V gene: TRBV6-5; J gene: TRBJ1-6; clone size: -; CDR3 protein: CASRTENSPLHF; CDR3 DNA: TGTGCCAGCAGGACAGAGAATTCACCCCTCCACTTT
D gene: -; V gene: TRBV27; J gene: TRBJ1-2; clone size: -; CDR3 protein: CASSFTGSRYGYTF; CDR3 DNA: TGTGCCAGCAGTTTTACAGGGTCCCGTTATGGCTACACCTTC
D gene: TRBD2; V gene: TRBV10-3; J gene: TRBJ2-3; clone size: -; CDR3 protein: CATGRDNTQYF; CDR3 DNA: TGTGCCACAGGGAGGGATAATACGCAGTATTTT
D gene: TRBD1; V gene: TRBV5-6; J gene: TRBJ1-2; clone size: -; CDR3 protein: CASSTVRRDSYGYTF; CDR3 DNA: TGTGCCAGCAGCACAGTCCGCCGGGACAGCTATGGCTACACCTTC
D gene: -; V gene: TRBV4-1; J gene: TRBJ2-2; clone size: -; CDR3 protein: CASSQDNRLRRMDGELFF; CDR3 DNA: TGCGCCAGCAGCCAAGATAATAGGCTTAGGAGAATGGACGGGGAGCTGTTTTTT
D gene: TRBD2; V gene: TRBV9; J gene: TRBJ2-7; clone size: -; CDR3 protein: CASSVEGGGLDEQYF; CDR3 DNA: TGTGCCAGCAGCGTAGAGGGCGGGGGGCTCGACGAGCAGTACTTC
D gene: TRBD1; V gene: TRBV9; J gene: TRBJ1-4; clone size: -; CDR3 protein: CASSTQTGPNEKLFF; CDR3 DNA: TGTGCCAGCAGCACTCAGACAGGGCCGAATGAAAAACTGTTTTTT
D gene: -; V gene: TRBV24-1; J gene: TRBJ1-2; clone size: -; CDR3 protein: CATSRDTNYGYTF; CDR3 DNA: TGTGCCACCAGTCGGGACACTAACTATGGCTACACCTTC
D gene: TRBD1; V gene: TRBV28; J gene: TRBJ1-5; clone size: -; CDR3 protein: CASSSGQGRATNQPQHF; CDR3 DNA: TGTGCCAGCAGTTCGGGACAGGGTAGGGCCACCAATCAGCCCCAGCATTTT
D gene: TRBD2; V gene: TRBV6-2/TRBV6-3; J gene: TRBJ2-1; clone size: few; CDR3 protein: CASSYSPPSGIYNEQFF; CDR3 DNA: TGTGCCAGCAGTTACTCCCCTCCCAGCGGGATATACAATGAGCAGTTCTTC
D gene: -; V gene: TRBV7-3; J gene: TRBJ1-1; clone size: -; CDR3 protein: CASSFGVGTEAFF; CDR3 DNA: TGTGCCAGCAGCTTTGGGGTGGGCACTGAAGCTTTCTTT
D gene: -; V gene: TRBV27; J gene: TRBJ1-4; clone size: -; CDR3 protein: CASSSWPEYEKLFF; CDR3 DNA: TGTGCCAGCAGTTCCTGGCCCGAGTATGAAAAACTGTTTTTT
D gene: -; V gene: TRBV11-2; J gene: TRBJ2-1; clone size: -; CDR3 protein: CASSLVTGTHNEQFF; CDR3 DNA: TGTGCCAGCAGCTTAGTCACGGGGACACACAATGAGCAGTTCTTC
D gene: -; V gene: TRBV4-2; J gene: TRBJ2-3; clone size: few; CDR3 protein: CASSQEANLARVGSDTQYF; CDR3 DNA: TGTGCCAGCAGCCAAGAAGCGAACCTGGCCAGGGTAGGCTCAGATACGCAGTATTTT
D gene: -; V gene: TRBV28; J gene: TRBJ1-5; clone size: -; CDR3 protein: CASSPLPTPVHQPQHF; CDR3 DNA: TGTGCCAGCAGTCCCCTCCCGACACCTGTCCATCAGCCCCAGCATTTT
D gene: -; V gene: TRBV19; J gene: TRBJ2-4; clone size: -; CDR3 protein: CASSIGGTKNIQYF; CDR3 DNA: TGTGCCAGTAGTATTGGGGGAACCAAAAACATTCAGTACTTC
D gene: -; V gene: TRBV2; J gene: TRBJ1-3; clone size: once; CDR3 protein: CASSESGERISGNTIYF; CDR3 DNA: TGTGCCAGCAGTGAATCGGGGGAGCGGATCTCTGGAAACACCATATATTTT
D gene: -; V gene: TRBV18; J gene: TRBJ2-2; clone size: -; CDR3 protein: CASSPLRGHQNTGELFF; CDR3 DNA: TGTGCCAGCTCACCACTCAGGGGTCATCAAAACACCGGGGAGCTGTTTTTT
D gene: -; V gene: TRBV10-1; J gene: TRBJ1-2; clone size: -; CDR3 protein: CASSPGRIYGYTF; CDR3 DNA: TGCGCCAGCAGTCCGGGACGGATCTATGGCTACACCTTC
D gene: -; V gene: TRBV28; J gene: TRBJ1-2; clone size: -; CDR3 protein: CASSLSVLGNYGYTF; CDR3 DNA: TGTGCCAGCAGTTTATCGGTGCTTGGTAACTATGGCTACACCTTC
D gene: -; V gene: TRBV7-4; J gene: TRBJ1-2; clone size: few; CDR3 protein: CASSLGVGASYGYTF; CDR3 DNA: TGTGCCAGCAGCTTAGGGGTAGGGGCGTCTTATGGCTACACCTTC
D gene: -; V gene: TRBV9; J gene: TRBJ2-4; clone size: -; CDR3 protein: CASSAALAKNIQYF; CDR3 DNA: TGTGCCAGCAGCGCCGCACTAGCCAAAAACATTCAGTACTTC
D gene: -; V gene: TRBV3-1/TRBV3-2; J gene: TRBJ1-2; clone size: -; CDR3 protein: CASSQGWQGYTF; CDR3 DNA: TGTGCCAGCAGCCAGGGGTGGCAAGGCTACACCTTC
D gene: -; V gene: TRBV4-1; J gene: TRBJ2-7; clone size: -; CDR3 protein: CASSQVSGSTSYEQYF; CDR3 DNA: TGCGCCAGCAGCCAAGTTAGCGGATCAACCTCCTACGAGCAGTACTTC
D gene: TRBD1; V gene: TRBV5-1; J gene: TRBJ2-1; clone size: -; CDR3 protein: CASSVPGQDNEQFF; CDR3 DNA: TGCGCCAGCAGCGTACCGGGACAGGACAATGAGCAGTTCTTC
D gene: -; V gene: TRBV4-3; J gene: TRBJ1-3; clone size: -; CDR3 protein: CASSQGNTFSGNTIYF; CDR3 DNA: TGCGCCAGCAGCCAAGGGAACACTTTCTCTGGAAACACCATATATTTT
D gene: -; V gene: TRBV10-3; J gene: TRBJ2-1; clone size: -; CDR3 protein: CAISNEGGEQFF; CDR3 DNA: TGTGCCATCTCAAATGAGGGGGGCGAGCAGTTCTTC
D gene: -; V gene: TRBV5-1; J gene: TRBJ2-1; clone size: few; CDR3 protein: CASRADSSGDEQFF; CDR3 DNA: TGCGCCAGCAGAGCGGACTCGTCGGGAGATGAGCAGTTCTTC
D gene: -; V gene: TRBV5-1; J gene: TRBJ1-1; clone size: -; CDR3 protein: CASSVGPSNTEAFF; CDR3 DNA: TGCGCCAGCAGCGTGGGACCGAGTAACACTGAAGCTTTCTTT
D gene: TRBD2; V gene: TRBV4-1; J gene: TRBJ2-3; clone size: -; CDR3 protein: CASSQDPAGGPRTQYF; CDR3 DNA: TGCGCCAGCAGCCAAGATCCAGCGGGGGGGCCGCGGACGCAGTATTTT
D gene: TRBD2; V gene: TRBV9; J gene: TRBJ2-7; clone size: few; CDR3 protein: CASSVAGDTYEQYF; CDR3 DNA: TGTGCCAGCAGTGTGGCGGGAGATACTTACGAGCAGTACTTC
D gene: -; V gene: TRBV5-5; J gene: TRBJ1-6; clone size: -; CDR3 protein: CASSGGNSGMDSSPLHF; CDR3 DNA: TGTGCCAGCAGCGGGGGAAATTCGGGGATGGACTCTTCACCCCTCCACTTT
D gene: -; V gene: TRBV7-9; J gene: TRBJ1-3; clone size: -; CDR3 protein: CASSFTSGNTIYF; CDR3 DNA: TGTGCCAGCAGCTTTACATCCGGAAACACCATATATTTT
D gene: -; V gene: TRBV7-9; J gene: TRBJ1-1; clone size: once; CDR3 protein: CASSGTGTRRTEAFF; CDR3 DNA: TGTGCCAGCAGCGGCACGGGGACCAGACGGACTGAAGCTTTCTTT
D gene: -; V gene: TRBV14; J gene: TRBJ2-2; clone size: -; CDR3 protein: CASSQPGHNTGELFF; CDR3 DNA: TGTGCCAGCAGCCAGCCGGGACACAACACCGGGGAGCTGTTTTTT
D gene: -; V gene: TRBV5-8; J gene: TRBJ1-5; clone size: -; CDR3 protein: CASSRNLDQPQHF; CDR3 DNA: TGTGCCAGCAGCCGAAACCTTGATCAGCCCCAGCATTTT
D gene: TRBD1; V gene: TRBV6-5; J gene: TRBJ2-2; clone size: once; CDR3 protein: CASRYTGGGTGELFF; CDR3 DNA: TGTGCCAGCAGATATACAGGGGGCGGCACCGGGGAGCTGTTTTTT
D gene: TRBD1; V gene: TRBV5-4; J gene: TRBJ1-5; clone size: -; CDR3 protein: CASSRDSQEQPQHF; CDR3 DNA: TGTGCCAGCAGCCGGGACAGTCAGGAACAGCCCCAGCATTTT
D gene: -; V gene: TRBV4-3; J gene: TRBJ1-2; clone size: -; CDR3 protein: CASSQDEGRNYGYTF; CDR3 DNA: TGCGCCAGCAGCCAAGATGAGGGCAGGAACTATGGCTACACCTTC
D gene: TRBD2; V gene: TRBV9; J gene: TRBJ2-1; clone size: -; CDR3 protein: CASSERLASYNEQFF; CDR3 DNA: TGTGCCAGCAGCGAGCGACTAGCGTCGTACAATGAGCAGTTCTTC
D gene: -; V gene: TRBV12-3/TRBV12-4; J gene: TRBJ2-2; clone size: -; CDR3 protein: CASRPREAGELFF; CDR3 DNA: TGTGCCAGCAGACCCAGAGAAGCCGGGGAGCTGTTTTTT
D gene: -; V gene: TRBV10-1; J gene: TRBJ1-4; clone size: -; CDR3 protein: CASSESEGEKLFF; CDR3 DNA: TGCGCCAGCAGTGAGTCGGAAGGGGAAAAACTGTTTTTT
D gene: TRBD2; V gene: TRBV7-2; J gene: TRBJ2-7; clone size: -; CDR3 protein: CASSSTSGLYEQYF; CDR3 DNA: TGTGCCAGCAGCTCGACTAGCGGACTCTACGAGCAGTACTTC